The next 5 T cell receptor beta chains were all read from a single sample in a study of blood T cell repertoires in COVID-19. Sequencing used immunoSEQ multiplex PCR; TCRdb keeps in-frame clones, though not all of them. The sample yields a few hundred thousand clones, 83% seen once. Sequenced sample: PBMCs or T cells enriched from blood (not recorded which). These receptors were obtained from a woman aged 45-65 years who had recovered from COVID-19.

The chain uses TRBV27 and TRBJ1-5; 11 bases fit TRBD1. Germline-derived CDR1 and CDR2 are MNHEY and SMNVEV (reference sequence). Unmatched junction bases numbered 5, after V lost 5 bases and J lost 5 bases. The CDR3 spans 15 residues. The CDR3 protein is CASSQTGQGDQPQHF. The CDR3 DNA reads TGTGCCAGCAGTCAAACGGGACAGGGGGATCAGCCCCAGCATTTT.

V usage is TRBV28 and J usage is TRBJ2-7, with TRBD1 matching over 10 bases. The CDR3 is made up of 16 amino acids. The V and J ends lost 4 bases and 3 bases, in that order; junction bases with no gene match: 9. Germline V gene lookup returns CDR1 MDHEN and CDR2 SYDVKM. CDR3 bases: TGTGCCAGCAGTTCCCAAACCGGGACAGGGGTCTACGAGCAGTACTTC. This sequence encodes CASSSQTGTGVYEQYF.

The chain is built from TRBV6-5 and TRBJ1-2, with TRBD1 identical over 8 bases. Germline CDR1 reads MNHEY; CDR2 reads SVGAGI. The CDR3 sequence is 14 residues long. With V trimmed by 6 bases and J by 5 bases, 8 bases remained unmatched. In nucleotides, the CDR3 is TGTGCCAGCAGACGCGACAGGGGAGGTTATGGCTACACCTTC. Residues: CASRRDRGGYGYTF.

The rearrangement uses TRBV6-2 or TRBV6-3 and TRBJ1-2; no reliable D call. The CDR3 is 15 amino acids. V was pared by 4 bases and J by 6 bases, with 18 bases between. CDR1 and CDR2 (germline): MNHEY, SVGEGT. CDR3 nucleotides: TGTGCCAGCAGTTCCATGGCTGCGGTCCTTGATGGCTACACCTTC. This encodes CASSSMAAVLDGYTF.

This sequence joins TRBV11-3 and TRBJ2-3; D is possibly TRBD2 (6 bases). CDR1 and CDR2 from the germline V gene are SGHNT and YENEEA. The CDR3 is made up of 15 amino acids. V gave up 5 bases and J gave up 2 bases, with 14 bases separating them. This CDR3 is CASSQGGTLTDTQYF. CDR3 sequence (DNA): TGTGCCAGCAGCCAGGGCGGGACTCTCACAGATACGCAGTATTTT.